This T cell receptor beta chain was identified in a study of cytomegalovirus exposure and HLA in healthy donors. Study information: It was reported in a later analysis that the same platform had been used for the 120 or so validation repertoires as for the roughly 670 first-cohort repertoires. General study results and limits: As confirmed in vitro, a few CMV-associated chains were specific for CMV antigens. The majority of TCR sequences were rare, yet some public TCRs appeared in many donors. Altogether, 160 or so TCR beta chains were recorded as cytomegalovirus-associated.

The CDR3 is 17 residues long. The ends lost 2 bases at V and 8 bases at J; junction bases unmatched: 12. Looked up from germline, CDR1 is KGHSY and CDR2 is FQNENV. Comments on this clone: The antigen remains undetermined.

Only in-frame clones appear in the TCRdb table, and some are missing; sequencing was by immunoSEQ multiplex PCR. This table holds approximately 220,000 clones, just under 90% found once. Material for sequencing was PBMCs. The sequence derives from a man aged 18 to 35 in good health and CMV-seronegative. This chain links TRBV16 with TRBJ1-6; 7 bases fit TRBD1. CDR3 amino acids: CASSQIDVQGNHSPLHF. The DNA of the CDR3 is TGTGCCAGCAGCCAAATAGACGTACAGGGGAATCATTCACCCCTCCACTTT.